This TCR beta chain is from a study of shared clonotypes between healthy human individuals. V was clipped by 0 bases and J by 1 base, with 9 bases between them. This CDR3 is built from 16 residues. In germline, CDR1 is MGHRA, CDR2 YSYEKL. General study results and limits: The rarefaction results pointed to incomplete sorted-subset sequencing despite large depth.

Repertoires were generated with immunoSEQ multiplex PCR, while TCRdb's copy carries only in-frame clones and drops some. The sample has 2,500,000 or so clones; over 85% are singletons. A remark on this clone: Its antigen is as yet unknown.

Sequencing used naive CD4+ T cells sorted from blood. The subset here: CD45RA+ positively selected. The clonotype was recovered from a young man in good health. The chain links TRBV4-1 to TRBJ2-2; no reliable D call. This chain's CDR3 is CASSQDLTGNTGELFF. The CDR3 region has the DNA TGCGCCAGCAGCCAAGATTTAACGGGGAACACCGGGGAGCTGTTTTTT.